This T cell receptor beta chain was sequenced in a study of tumor-infiltrating lymphocytes in localized non-small cell lung cancer. Study as a whole: The cohort mixed smokers and never-smokers, several histologies, and some post-neoadjuvant-chemotherapy samples. Resected tumor was paired with non-adjacent uninvolved lung from the same patient. Whole-study results and caveats: T-cell fraction did not differ between immunotypes IM1 and IM2. Each assay used a separate piece of the same tissue.

Measured with immunoSEQ multiplex PCR; TCRdb has only the in-frame clones, and not every one. The sample includes around 25,000 clones, around 75% of them seen just once. CDR1 and CDR2 (germline): SEHNR, FQNEAQ (reference sequence). This CDR3 region has 16 residues. Trimming took 3 bases from V and 2 from J, leaving 17 bases between them. This clone was counted a few times. The antigen is not known. This sequence was found in a human donor with non-small cell lung cancer. The sample consisted of lung tumor tissue. The genes are TRBV7-9 and TRBJ2-7, with a weak D call TRBD1 (5 bases). DNA of the CDR3: TGTGCCAGCAGCTTTCCCCTCCGGCAGGGAACCTACGAGCAGTACTTC. Its translation: CASSFPLRQGTYEQYF.